What follows describes a single TCR beta chain. This sample is part of a study of blood T cell repertoires in COVID-19. Study-wide background: From the United States, Italy and Spain came samples of acute and convalescent COVID-19. T cells, B-cell-depleted T cells, or PBMCs provided the cDNA or gDNA that served as material.

In the source study's methods: Estimation of nucleated cell counts relied on the amplification of reference gene primers. Only in-frame clones appear in the TCRdb table, and some are missing; sequencing was by immunoSEQ multiplex PCR. The V and J calls and clone size were taken over from that table, and D and trimming were inferred from the DNA. The sample holds some 220,000 clones, approximately 84% seen once. The sequencing sample was made of peripheral blood. This TCR was sampled from a man aged 50-59 years with acute or convalescent COVID-19.

CDR3 sequence: CASSSHMETQYF. The CDR3, as DNA: TGTGCCAGCAGCTCGCACATGGAGACCCAGTACTTC. The chain combines TRBV5-4 with TRBJ2-5; D is uncertain. The germline V gene has CDR1 SGHNT and CDR2 YYREEE (reference sequence). The CDR3 consists of 12 residues. V lost 3 bases and J lost 5, with 8 bases in between.